The subject of this entry is one T cell receptor (beta chain). Its antigen is not known. One junction end disagrees with the germline gene, perhaps due to a read error. CDR1 and CDR2 (germline): SQVTM, ANQGSEA. The CDR3 has 14 residues. Naive-designated CD8 cells lacked CD45RO, were positively enriched for CCR7, and omitted terminally differentiated effector memory CD45RA+ cells. The sample is drawn from a study of shared clonotypes between healthy human individuals. The study's findings and limits: Sampling covered nothing but blood. Tissue TCR repertoires likely differ from those found in blood.

Profiled with immunoSEQ multiplex PCR; TCRdb holds only in-frame clones, not every one. The sample contains around 700,000 clones, 92% of which appear only once. This sequence joins TRBV29-1 and TRBJ2-7; D is possibly TRBD1 (6 bases). The specimen sequenced was naive CD8+ T cells sorted from blood. The source of this sequence is a man aged 25 to 40 in good health. The CDR3 DNA reads TGCAGCGTAGAGACCACAGGGTCCCGCTACAAGCAGTACTTC. Amino acids: CSVETTGSRYKQYF.